A single T cell receptor beta chain is shown here with its context. The length of the CDR3 is 14 residues. V was trimmed by 0 bases and J by 10 bases, leaving 15 bases between them. Germline V lookup: CDR1 LGHDT, CDR2 YNNKEL (reference sequence). The data were taken from a study of CD8 T cells in Susac syndrome. RNA amounts of roughly 0.5 to 1 ug underwent reverse transcription with random hexamers. MiXCR was run by TCRdb on the immunoSEQ multiplex PCR reads, yielding one entry per CDR3 protein. The table lists 150,000 to 160,000 distinct CDR3 sequences, 95% to 96% of them singletons. Sequences were obtained from CD8+ T cells from PBMCs. This TCR came from a human donor with multiple sclerosis. V usage is TRBV3-1 and J usage is TRBJ1-1; D not certain. CDR3 residues: CASSQEMERAGAFF. The CDR3 nucleotides read TGTGCCAGCAGCCAAGAGATGGAGAGGGCCGGAGCTTTCTTT.